This T cell receptor beta chain was sequenced for a study of CD8 T cells in Susac syndrome (dated by TCRdb to between 2017 and 2020). For context, the study as a whole: Among the sequenced Susac syndrome patients, more than 5 had clinically active disease and eight were in clinical remission. At the time of blood withdrawal, Susac syndrome patients were either therapy-naive, taking corticosteroids (with some also receiving IVIg), or on IVIg alone. Repertoire sequencing was used to test whether CD8+ T cell activation and differentiation in Susac syndrome was antigen driven. CD8+ T cell repertoire clonality was compared between over 9 healthy donors, approximately 14 Susac syndrome patients and around 15 multiple sclerosis patients. What the work shows at the level of the full study, not this receptor alone: Looking at Susac-specific public clones, the researchers identified around 15 in the total CD8+ repertoire and roughly 5 in the CD8+ TEMRA repertoire. CD8+ repertoires in Susac syndrome showed clonal expansion, which was highest in CD8+ TEMRA cells and was greater in clinically active patients than in remitting patients. The TCR sequencing and HLA analysis was acknowledged to have included a relatively small number of individuals.

RNA was extracted using the RNeasy kit, and about 0.5 to 1 microgram was reverse transcribed with random hexamers. The immunoSEQ multiplex PCR assay, covering 54 Vbeta and 13 Jbeta segments, was used to amplify TCR beta CDR3 regions. PCR amplification bias was corrected by using a synthetic template baseline for primer optimization and computational correction. Per the source publication's procedure: Reads were assigned to V, D and J genes according to IMGT and analyzed in immunoSEQ Analyzer, with only productive sequences retained. To calculate clonality, Shannon entropy was normalized by log2 of the number of productive unique sequences and then subtracted from one. For each patient and control, public and private clones were evaluated among the 100 most prevalent clones. Clones were defined as Susac-specific if absent from the healthy and MS cohorts, from some 1,000 published viral clones and from other ImmuneACCESS disease sequences. TCRdb reprocessed the public reads (quality trimming at Q25 with fastp, clone calling with MiXCR) and kept in-frame beta chains. Rows with a matching CDR3 protein are joined into one entry that keeps the most common DNA and genes. The V and J calls and clone size come from TCRdb's table, not from the authors' own analysis. Within this sample are under 95,000 distinct CDR3 sequences, with 95% of them counted one time only. In total, the top ten clones hold more than 0.45% of the sample.

Peripheral blood CD8+ and CD4+ T cells from healthy donors, Susac syndrome patients and multiple sclerosis patients were profiled by high-throughput TCR beta sequencing. Recently defined diagnostic criteria for definite or probable disease were met by the Susac syndrome patients. CD8+ TEMRA cells were enriched by FACS, while bulk CD8+ and CD4+ T cells were purified by magnetic negative isolation. Blood was collected in EDTA tubes and processed within 24 hours, with PBMCs isolated through density gradient centrifugation. PBMCs intended for TCR sequencing were cryopreserved in liquid nitrogen and thawed later in a water bath at 37 degrees C. Purity of sorted or isolated CD4+, CD8+ and CD8+ TEMRA cells was at least 90%. The CDR3 sequence holds 16 residues, the cysteine and phenylalanine included. The only DNA kept is the CDR3, 48 bases in frame from the first base. Concerning this clonotype: Its antigen remains unidentified. Per-base quality was not reported, and no clone a single base away is much larger than it.

The rearranged chain carries TRBV21-1 and TRBJ1-1. TRBV21-1 constitutes a pseudogene. Sequenced: CD8+ T cells from PBMCs. This TCR was recovered from a human donor with Susac syndrome. The CDR3 here reads CASSKEGAFMNTEAFF. Read as DNA, the sequence is TGTGCCAGCAGCAAAGAAGGAGCCTTCATGAACACTGAAGCTTTCTTT.